This T cell receptor beta chain was identified during a study of somatic mutations in cytotoxic T cells in rheumatoid arthritis. Findings of the study overall: No significant CD8+ T-cell clonality difference was found between rheumatoid arthritis patients and age-matched controls.

Remarks on this clone: As yet, its antigen is unknown.

TCRdb's copy holds only in-frame clones and misses some; the assay was immunoSEQ multiplex PCR. The table shows 3,600 or so clones, with approximately 80% occurring only once. This clonotype was obtained from a man in his forties with rheumatoid arthritis. What was sequenced was CD8+ T cells sorted from blood.

Written as DNA, the CDR3 is TGCGCCAGCAGCCAAGATGCGGGAGCTGGGGCCAACGTCCTGACTTTC. This encodes CASSQDAGAGANVLTF. V usage is TRBV4-3 and J usage is TRBJ2-6; 7 nucleotides match TRBD2. This CDR3 region has 16 residues. Germline values: CDR1 LGHNA, CDR2 YSLEER. Trimming took 0 bases from V and 2 from J; bases not matched to a gene: 1.